This T cell receptor beta chain appears in the sequencing data of a study of control samples from healthy donors and cancer patients. Sequenced by immunoSEQ multiplex PCR; TCRdb stores in-frame clones only, minus some. The data hold tens of thousands of clones, with around 87% observed a single time. The CDR3 loop spans 15 amino acids. Germline CDR1 SSHAT, CDR2 FNYEAQ (reference sequence). Trimming left V 1 base short and J 4 bases short, with 12 bases between. This chain uses TRBV7-7 with TRBJ2-3, with D possibly TRBD1 on 5 matching bases. Sequences were obtained from PBMCs. The clonotype was recovered from a woman aged 50 to 65 with head and neck cancer. Here the CDR3 DNA reads TGTGCCAGCAGCTTAGAAGGGGCTGGGGCAGATACGCAGTATTTT. This sequence encodes CASSLEGAGADTQYF.